The 28 T cell receptor beta chains in this list originate from one sample, sequenced in a study of blood T cell repertoires in COVID-19. This table comes from immunoSEQ multiplex PCR, and its TCRdb copy is limited to in-frame clones, with some not included. The sample contains approximately 100,000 clones, roughly 81% of which appear only once. The specimen sequenced was peripheral blood. These receptors all stem from a human donor in a cohort sampled during active COVID-19.

This rearrangement joins TRBV7-2 to TRBJ1-3, with D tentatively TRBD1 (6 bases). Deletions cut 4 bases from V and 1 base from J, with 23 bases between. Germline lookup yields CDR1 SGHTA and CDR2 FQGNSA. This CDR3 has 19 residues. Here the CDR3 reads CASSSGRLQGAWSGNTIYF. The CDR3 region has the DNA TGTGCCAGCAGCTCAGGAAGATTACAGGGAGCGTGGTCTGGAAACACCATATATTTT.

Here the CDR3 reads CASSMGQGQSYEQYF. The CDR3 DNA is TGTGCCAGTAGTATGGGACAGGGCCAGTCCTACGAGCAGTACTTC. The chain recombines TRBV19 with TRBJ2-7, with 9 bases matching TRBD1. CDR1 and CDR2 from the germline V gene are LNHDA and SQIVND (reference sequence). V trimming: 3 bases; J trimming: 1 base; junction bases outside the gene matches: 4. The CDR3 has 15 amino acids.

This rearrangement joins TRBV15 to TRBJ2-3; D perhaps matches TRBD1 (6 bases). There are 18 residues in the CDR3. Germline loops: CDR1 LNHNV, CDR2 YYDKDF (reference sequence). Trimming stripped 5 bases from V and 1 base from J, with 22 bases between. CDR3 protein: CATSLTRANREGTDTQYF. The CDR3 DNA reads TGTGCCACCAGCCTTACTCGAGCCAACAGGGAAGGCACAGATACGCAGTATTTT.

The chain couples TRBV15 to TRBJ1-5; 9 bases line up with TRBD1. CDR1 and CDR2 from the germline V gene are LNHNV and YYDKDF (reference sequence). V lost 1 base to trimming and J lost 7 bases; unmatched junction nucleotides: 5. CDR3 length: 15 residues. CDR3 coding DNA: TGTGCCACCAGCAGAGCACAGGGGGCGCGCCAGCCCCAGCATTTT. It specifies CATSRAQGARQPQHF.

This chain links TRBV9 with TRBJ1-1, with 7 bases fitting TRBD1. Germline CDR1 reads SGDLS; CDR2 reads YYNGEE. The V and J ends lost 1 base and 12 bases, in that order; junction bases with no gene match: 9. The CDR3 is made up of 13 amino acids. The CDR3 loop reads CASSVLYGTDTFF. The CDR3 DNA reads TGTGCCAGCAGCGTACTATACGGGACAGACACTTTCTTT. Full variable domain (outside the CDR3, taken from reference TRBV9 and TRBJ1-1): DSGVTQTPKHLITATGQRVTLRCSPRSGDLSVYWYQQSLDQGLQFLIQYYNGEERAKGNILERFSAQQFPDLHSELNLSSLELGDSALYFCASSVLYGTDTFFGQGTRLTVV.

This chain connects TRBV5-1 to TRBJ2-7, with TRBD2 matching over 8 bases. The CDR3 covers 14 residues. Per the germline V gene, CDR1 is SGHRS and CDR2 is YFSETQ. The J segment lost 3 bases and the V segment lost 0 bases, leaving 2 bases of the junction unmatched. The CDR3 nucleotides are TGCGCCAGCAGCTTGGGACTAGCGTACTACGAGCAGTACTTC. Translating it yields CASSLGLAYYEQYF. Complete variable domain (other parts from reference TRBV5-1 and TRBJ2-7): KAGVTQTPRYLIKTRGQQVTLSCSPISGHRSVSWYQQTPGQGLQFLFEYFSETQRNKGNFPGRFSGRQFSNSRSEMNVSTLELGDSALYLCASSLGLAYYEQYFGPGTRLTVT.

This clone was found once. This chain connects TRBV19 to TRBJ2-1; TRBD2 matches 11 bases. The CDR3 totals 15 residues. CDR1 is LNHDA, CDR2 SQIVND, per germline (reference sequence). J lost 5 bases, V lost 3 bases, and 3 bases had no gene match. The CDR3 region is CASSIGSGRDNEQFF. CDR3 DNA: TGTGCCAGTAGTATTGGTAGCGGGAGGGACAATGAGCAGTTCTTC. The full variable domain, with the rest looked up from reference TRBV19 and TRBJ2-1, is DGGITQSPKYLFRKEGQNVTLSCEQNLNHDAMYWYRQDPGQGLRLIYYSQIVNDFQKGDIAEGYSVSREKKESFPLTVTSAQKNPTAFYLCASSIGSGRDNEQFFGPGTRLTVL.

This rearrangement joins TRBV4-1 to TRBJ1-2; 8 nucleotides match TRBD1. The germline gives CDR1 MGHRA, CDR2 YSYEKL. V dropped 0 bases and J dropped 8; count of bases not matched to a gene: 11. The CDR3 covers 16 residues. In nucleotides, the CDR3 is TGCGCCAGCAGCCAAGATCGGATGACAGGGGTGGGGGGCTACACCTTC. Translated, it gives CASSQDRMTGVGGYTF.

V usage is TRBV14 and J usage is TRBJ1-2; D perhaps matches TRBD1 (6 bases). This CDR3 region has 15 residues. Per germline, CDR1 SGHDN and CDR2 FVKESK. Between the trimmed V and J ends, which lost 4 bases and 8 bases, there was a span of 20 bases. The CDR3 nucleotides are TGTGCCAGCAGCCCCCTGAGGGAGGGGGTCGGAGGCTACACCTTC. It translates to CASSPLREGVGGYTF.

The V call is TRBV19, the J call TRBJ2-7; D uncertain. The CDR3 is made up of 13 amino acids. V lost 10 bases to trimming and J lost 6 bases, with 19 bases between them. Germline CDR1 reads LNHDA; CDR2 reads SQIVND (reference sequence). This chain's CDR3 is CATYDLLTGEQYF. The CDR3 DNA is TGTGCCACGTACGACCTCTTGACGGGCGAGCAGTACTTC.

This sequence joins TRBV2 and TRBJ2-2; TRBD1 might be the D (5 bases). Per germline, CDR1 SNHLY and CDR2 FYNNEI. The CDR3 contains 13 residues. The V end lost 2 bases, the J end lost 6 bases, and 7 bases lay between the germline ends. CDR3 in DNA: TGTGCCAGCAGTGAACAGGGTGCCGGGGAGCTGTTTTTT. Encoded protein: CASSEQGAGELFF.

The genes are TRBV28 and TRBJ2-1; 9 nucleotides line up with TRBD1. V gave up 5 bases and J gave up 2 bases; unmatched junction bases: 19. The CDR3 is 20 amino acids. Germline loops: CDR1 MDHEN, CDR2 SYDVKM. CDR3 sequence (DNA): TGTGCCAGCAGTCTACCGGGACAGGGAACCTCTAGCGTCACCTACAATGAGCAGTTCTTC. As protein: CASSLPGQGTSSVTYNEQFF.

In nucleotides, the CDR3 is TGTGCCAGTAGTATGCTCGCGGGGGGCCCCAATGAGCAGTTCTTC. Its protein product is CASSMLAGGPNEQFF. V is TRBV19 and J is TRBJ2-1; 8 bases align to TRBD2. CDR1 and CDR2 (germline): LNHDA, SQIVND (reference sequence). V gave up 3 bases and J gave up 6 bases; unmatched junction bases: 7. CDR3 length equals 15 residues.

The chain combines TRBV10-1 with TRBJ2-7, with 10 bases aligning to TRBD1. Germline V gene sequence: CDR1 WNHNN, CDR2 SYGVQD (reference sequence). J gave up 3 bases and V 3 bases, and 2 bases lay outside the gene matches. The CDR3 length is 14 residues. CDR3 bases: TGCGCCAGCAGTGAAGGGACAGGGGACTACGAGCAGTACTTC. The encoded protein is CASSEGTGDYEQYF.

The chain is built from TRBV23-1 and TRBJ1-1; D gene unclear. TRBV23-1 is marked as an open reading frame, function uncertain. This CDR3 comprises 18 residues. Trimming took off 0 bases at V and 1 base at J, with 18 bases between the two ends. CDR3 DNA: TGCGCCAGCAGTCAATCTTGCGGGGATAGCGGCAAGAACACTGAAGCTTTCTTT. The encoded protein is CASSQSCGDSGKNTEAFF.

The genes are TRBV6-2 or TRBV6-3 and TRBJ1-2; D is possibly TRBD1 (6 bases). Germline V gives CDR1 MNHEY, CDR2 SVGEGT. The V gene lost 2 bases and the J gene lost 7 bases, with 17 bases spanning the gap. The CDR3 spans 15 residues. This CDR3 reads CASSYPGSGVGGYTF. The CDR3, as DNA: TGTGCCAGCAGTTACCCCGGGTCAGGGGTCGGTGGCTACACCTTC.

The chain couples TRBV5-1 to TRBJ2-3; TRBD2 matches 9 bases. Trimming cost V 0 bases and J 5 bases; bases outside gene matches: 4. CDR1 and CDR2 (germline): SGHRS, YFSETQ. The CDR3 contains 15 residues. The CDR3 spells CASSLGLAGKDTQYF. The CDR3 nucleotides read TGCGCCAGCAGCTTGGGGCTAGCGGGGAAAGATACGCAGTATTTT.

This clone was observed once. The rearrangement links TRBV19 to TRBJ2-2; D possibly corresponds to TRBD2 (5 bases). The CDR3 covers 17 residues. Germline values: CDR1 LNHDA, CDR2 SQIVND (reference sequence). The V end lost 7 bases, the J end lost 3 bases, and 21 bases lay between the germline ends. CDR3 in DNA: TGTGCCAGTACCGACCGCGAGGGTAGAGCGGACACCGGGGAGCTGTTTTTT. This gives the protein CASTDREGRADTGELFF. The full variable domain, with the rest looked up from reference TRBV19 and TRBJ2-2, is DGGITQSPKYLFRKEGQNVTLSCEQNLNHDAMYWYRQDPGQGLRLIYYSQIVNDFQKGDIAEGYSVSREKKESFPLTVTSAQKNPTAFYLCASTDREGRADTGELFFGEGSRLTVL.

This clone came up once. V gene TRBV6-5 combines with J gene TRBJ2-2; D gene unclear. Trimming pared 5 bases from V and 6 bases from J, leaving 10 bases between. This CDR3 has 13 amino acids. CDR1 and CDR2 (germline): MNHEY, SVGAGI. CDR3 DNA sequence: TGTGCCAGCAGTAACCCGGTGGCCGGGGAGCTGTTTTTT. Translating gives CASSNPVAGELFF.

The rearrangement joins TRBV27 to TRBJ2-5; 14 nucleotides match TRBD2. This CDR3 spans 15 amino acids. The junction had 5 bases not matched to a gene; V was cut back by 6 bases and J by 5 bases. In germline, CDR1 is MNHEY, CDR2 SMNVEV (reference sequence). CDR3 amino acids: CASRMTSGRVETQYF. The DNA of the CDR3 is TGTGCCAGCAGGATGACTAGCGGGAGGGTGGAGACCCAGTACTTC.

This chain uses TRBV3-1 (or the pseudogene TRBV3-2) with TRBJ1-1; the match to TRBD1 covers 7 bases. J gave up 7 bases and V 0 bases, and 11 bases lay outside the gene matches. This CDR3 has 16 residues. Germline CDR1 is LGHDT and CDR2 is YNNKEL (reference sequence). The CDR3 DNA reads as TGTGCCAGCAGCCAAGATATGATCAGGGGGATCGGTGAAGCTTTCTTT. Translation: CASSQDMIRGIGEAFF.

J is TRBJ2-3 and V is TRBV7-9; the D is unclear. Germline lookup yields CDR1 SEHNR and CDR2 FQNEAQ (reference sequence). CDR3 size: 15 residues. The ends were cut back, 3 bases at V and 0 bases at J, with 10 bases in the middle. CDR3 nucleotide sequence: TGTGCCAGCAGCTTTCCCCCAGGCAGCACAGATACGCAGTATTTT. Its translation is CASSFPPGSTDTQYF. Full variable domain (rest looked up from reference TRBV7-9 and TRBJ2-3): DTGVSQNPRHKITKRGQNVTFRCDPISEHNRLYWYRQTLGQGPEFLTYFQNEAQLEKSRLLSDRFSAERPKGSFSTLEIQRTEQGDSAMYLCASSFPPGSTDTQYFGPGTRLTVL.

The V and J genes are TRBV5-1 and TRBJ2-3, with TRBD2 matching over 12 bases. After removal of 4 bases from V and 3 bases from J, the junction contained 12 bases not matched to a gene. Germline CDR1 reads SGHRS; CDR2 reads YFSETQ. The CDR3 has 18 residues. The CDR3 region is CASSTPSSGGVVTDTQYF. CDR3 DNA sequence: TGCGCCAGCAGCACCCCGTCTAGCGGGGGGGTTGTTACAGATACGCAGTATTTT.

This rearrangement joins TRBV7-9 to TRBJ1-1; the D gene is possibly TRBD1 (5 bases). V shed 10 bases and J shed 5 bases, with 20 bases lying between them. The CDR3 extends over 14 amino acids. Germline V gene sequence: CDR1 SEHNR, CDR2 FQNEAQ (reference sequence). CDR3 sequence reads: CATRQSARGTEAFF. Written as DNA, the CDR3 is TGTGCCACCAGACAGTCAGCCCGGGGGACTGAAGCTTTCTTT.

This sequence joins TRBV28 and TRBJ2-5, with TRBD1 matching 10 bases. The ends lost 5 bases at V and 4 bases at J; junction bases unmatched: 10. CDR1 and CDR2 (germline): MDHEN, SYDVKM. The CDR3 extends over 16 amino acids. The CDR3 DNA reads TGTGCCAGCAGTCCTCCGGGACAGGGGTTCGGAGAGACCCAGTACTTC. Its protein product is CASSPPGQGFGETQYF.

V is TRBV28 and J is TRBJ1-2; no clear D. The germline V gene has CDR1 MDHEN and CDR2 SYDVKM. The V end was cut by 6 bases, the J end by 4 bases, with 21 bases between. The CDR3 totals 16 residues. CDR3 nucleotide sequence: TGTGCCAGCAGCCAGCATCCGGCTCGCGCGGGCTATGGCTACACCTTC. Translated: CASSQHPARAGYGYTF.

The chain employs TRBV4-3 and TRBJ2-2; TRBD2 aligns across 10 bases. The CDR3 spans 16 residues. The germline V gene has CDR1 LGHNA and CDR2 YSLEER. The V and J ends lost 6 bases and 8 bases, in that order; junction bases with no gene match: 12. CDR3 DNA sequence: TGCGCCAGCAGAGGAGGTAGCGGGGGGTCATTAGGGGAGCTGTTTTTT. Translation gives CASRGGSGGSLGELFF.

The rearrangement joins TRBV4-2 to TRBJ2-7, with 7 bases fitting TRBD2. Germline lookup yields CDR1 LGHNA and CDR2 YNFKEQ. V lost 2 bases, J lost 3 bases, and 7 bases stayed unmatched. The CDR3 is made up of 15 amino acids. The CDR3 loop reads CASSQFITSDYEQYF. CDR3 in DNA: TGTGCCAGCAGCCAATTTATCACTAGCGACTACGAGCAGTACTTC.